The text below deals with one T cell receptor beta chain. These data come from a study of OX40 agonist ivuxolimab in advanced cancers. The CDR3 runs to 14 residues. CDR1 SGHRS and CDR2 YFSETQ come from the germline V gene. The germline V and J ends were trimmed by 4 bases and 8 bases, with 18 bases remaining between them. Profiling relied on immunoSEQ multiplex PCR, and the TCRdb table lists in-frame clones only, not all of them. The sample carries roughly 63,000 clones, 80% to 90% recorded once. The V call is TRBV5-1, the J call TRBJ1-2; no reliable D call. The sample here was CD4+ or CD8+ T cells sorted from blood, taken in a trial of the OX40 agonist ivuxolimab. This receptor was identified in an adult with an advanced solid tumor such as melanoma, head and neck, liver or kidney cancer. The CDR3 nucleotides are TGCGCCAGCAGCCCCAATTGGCGGGGTTGGGGCTACACCTTC. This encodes CASSPNWRGWGYTF.